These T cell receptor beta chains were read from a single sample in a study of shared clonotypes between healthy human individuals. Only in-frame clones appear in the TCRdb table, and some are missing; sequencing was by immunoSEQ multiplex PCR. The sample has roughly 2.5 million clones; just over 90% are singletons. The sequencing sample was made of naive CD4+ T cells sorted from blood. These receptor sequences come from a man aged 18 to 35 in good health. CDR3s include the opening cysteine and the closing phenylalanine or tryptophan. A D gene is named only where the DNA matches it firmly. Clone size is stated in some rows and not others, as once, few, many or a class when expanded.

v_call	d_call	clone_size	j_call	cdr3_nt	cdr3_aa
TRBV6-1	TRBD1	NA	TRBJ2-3	TGTGCCAGCAGTGGAAGACAGGGCCCAGATACGCAGTATTTT	CASSGRQGPDTQYF
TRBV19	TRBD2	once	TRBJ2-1	TGTGCCAGTAGTCCGCTGAGGGCGGGAGTACGGAATGAGCAGTTCTTC	CASSPLRAGVRNEQFF
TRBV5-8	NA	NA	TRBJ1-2	TGTGCCAGCAAAGGGGTCGGGCCTAATGGCTACACCTTC	CASKGVGPNGYTF
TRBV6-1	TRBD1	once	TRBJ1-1	TGTGCCAGCAGTCCGTGGACAGGGGTCACTGAAGCTTTCTTT	CASSPWTGVTEAFF
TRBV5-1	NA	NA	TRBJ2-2	TGCGCCAGCAGCTTGGAACCGGCCGGGGAGCTGTTTTTT	CASSLEPAGELFF
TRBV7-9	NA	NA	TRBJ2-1	TGTGCCAGCACTGCCGGGAGCGCCACGATAATGAATGAGCAGTTCTTC	CASTAGSATIMNEQFF
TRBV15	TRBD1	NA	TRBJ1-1	TGTGCCACCAGCAGATCCCTGGGACAGGGAAAAACAGCTGAAGCTTTCTTT	CATSRSLGQGKTAEAFF
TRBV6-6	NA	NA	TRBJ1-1	TGTGCCAGCAGTTACCGCCCAGGGTTGGGCACTGAAGCTTTCTTT	CASSYRPGLGTEAFF
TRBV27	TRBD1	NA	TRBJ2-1	TGTGCCAGCAGTTTACCCGGGACAGGGTTCTACAATGAGCAGTTCTTC	CASSLPGTGFYNEQFF
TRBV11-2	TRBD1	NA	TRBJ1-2	TGTGCCAGCAGCTTAGATACAGGGGCACATAACTATGGCTACACCTTC	CASSLDTGAHNYGYTF
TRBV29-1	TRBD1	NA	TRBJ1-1	TGCAGCGCTCGGACAGGACCTGAAGCTTTCTTT	CSARTGPEAFF
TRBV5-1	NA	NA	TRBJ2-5	TGCGCCAGCAGTGGATTTGGGCAAGAGACCCAGTACTTC	CASSGFGQETQYF
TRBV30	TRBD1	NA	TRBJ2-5	TGTGCCTGGCTCGGACAGGGAGAGACCCAGTACTTC	CAWLGQGETQYF
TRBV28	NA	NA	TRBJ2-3	TGTGCCAGCGAGGGGACCACGGTTACGCAGTATTTT	CASEGTTVTQYF
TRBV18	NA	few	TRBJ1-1	TGTGCCAGCTCACCGGACAGTAACACTGAAGCTTTCTTT	CASSPDSNTEAFF
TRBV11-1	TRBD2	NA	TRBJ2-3	TGTGCCAGCAGCTTAAGAGCGGGGGGCCCCACAGATACGCAGTATTTT	CASSLRAGGPTDTQYF
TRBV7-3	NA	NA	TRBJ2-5	TGTGCCAGCAGAAATTGGGAGACCCAGTACTTC	CASRNWETQYF
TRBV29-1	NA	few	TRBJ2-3	TGCAGCGTTGAATTGTGGACAGCCTCCTTCACAGATACGCAGTATTTT	CSVELWTASFTDTQYF
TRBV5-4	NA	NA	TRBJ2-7	TGTGCCAGCAGCCCCCGGCAGGGCTACGAGCAGTACTTC	CASSPRQGYEQYF